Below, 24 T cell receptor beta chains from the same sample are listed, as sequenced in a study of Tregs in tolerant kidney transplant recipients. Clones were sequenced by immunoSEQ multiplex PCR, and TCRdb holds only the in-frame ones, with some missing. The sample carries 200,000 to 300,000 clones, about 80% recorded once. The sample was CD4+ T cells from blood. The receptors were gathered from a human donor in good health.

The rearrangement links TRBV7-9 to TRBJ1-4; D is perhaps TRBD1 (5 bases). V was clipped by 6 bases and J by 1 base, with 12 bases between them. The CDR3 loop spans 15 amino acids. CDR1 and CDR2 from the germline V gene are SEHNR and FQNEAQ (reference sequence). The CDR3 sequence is CASSYTTETNEKLFF. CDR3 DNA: TGTGCCAGCAGTTATACGACAGAAACTAATGAAAAACTGTTTTTT.

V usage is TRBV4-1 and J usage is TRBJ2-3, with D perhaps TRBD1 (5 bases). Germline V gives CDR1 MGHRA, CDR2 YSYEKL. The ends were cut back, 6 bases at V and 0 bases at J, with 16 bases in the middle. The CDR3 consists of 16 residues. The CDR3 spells CASRQNAGLSTDTQYF. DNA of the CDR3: TGCGCCAGCAGACAGAACGCAGGGCTTAGCACAGATACGCAGTATTTT.

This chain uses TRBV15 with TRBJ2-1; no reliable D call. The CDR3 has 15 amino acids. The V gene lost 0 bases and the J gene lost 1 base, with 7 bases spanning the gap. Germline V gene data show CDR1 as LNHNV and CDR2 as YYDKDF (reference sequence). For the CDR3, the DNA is TGTGCCACCAGCAGAGATGGGCGGTCCTACAATGAGCAGTTCTTC. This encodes CATSRDGRSYNEQFF.

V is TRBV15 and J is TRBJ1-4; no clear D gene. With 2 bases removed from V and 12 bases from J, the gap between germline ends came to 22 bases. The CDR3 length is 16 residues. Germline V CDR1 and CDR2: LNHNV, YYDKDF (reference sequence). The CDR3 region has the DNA TGTGCCACCAGCAGAATTAGGAGGTTGGCACTGGGAGAACTGTTTTTT. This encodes CATSRIRRLALGELFF. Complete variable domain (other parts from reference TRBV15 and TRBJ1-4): DAMVIQNPRYQVTQFGKPVTLSCSQTLNHNVMYWYQQKSSQAPKLLFHYYDKDFNNEADTPDNFQSRRPNTSFCFLDIRSPGLGDTAMYLCATSRIRRLALGELFFGSGTQLSVL.

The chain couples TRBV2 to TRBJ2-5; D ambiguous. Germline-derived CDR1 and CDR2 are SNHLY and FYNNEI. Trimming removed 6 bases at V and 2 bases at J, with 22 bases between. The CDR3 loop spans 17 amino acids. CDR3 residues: CASRYLQEQSGQETQYF. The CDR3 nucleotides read TGTGCCAGCAGGTACCTTCAGGAACAGTCAGGACAAGAGACCCAGTACTTC.

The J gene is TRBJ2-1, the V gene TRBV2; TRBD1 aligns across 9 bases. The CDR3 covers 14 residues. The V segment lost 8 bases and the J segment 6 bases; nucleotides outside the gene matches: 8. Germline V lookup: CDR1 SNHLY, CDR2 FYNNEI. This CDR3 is CASPDRGSINEQFF. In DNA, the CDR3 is TGTGCCAGCCCGGACAGGGGATCTATCAATGAGCAGTTCTTC.

CDR3 nucleotide sequence: TGTGCCAGCAGTTACCCCGGACAGAACAATGAGCAGTTCTTC. Translated, it gives CASSYPGQNNEQFF. J is TRBJ2-1 and V is TRBV6-5, with D tentatively TRBD1 (6 bases). Germline V gene lookup returns CDR1 MNHEY and CDR2 SVGAGI. V was clipped by 2 bases and J by 5 bases, with 10 bases between them. The CDR3 covers 14 residues.

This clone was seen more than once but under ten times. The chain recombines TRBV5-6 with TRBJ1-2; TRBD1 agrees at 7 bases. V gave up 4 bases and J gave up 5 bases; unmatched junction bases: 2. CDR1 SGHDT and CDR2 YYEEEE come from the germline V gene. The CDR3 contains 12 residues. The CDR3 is CASSPGQYGYTF. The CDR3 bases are TGTGCCAGCAGCCCGGGACAGTATGGCTACACCTTC. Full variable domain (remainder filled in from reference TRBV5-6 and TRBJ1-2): DAGVTQSPTHLIKTRGQQVTLRCSPKSGHDTVSWYQQALGQGPQFIFQYYEEEERQRGNFPDRFSGHQFPNYSSELNVNALLLGDSALYLCASSPGQYGYTFGSGTRLTVV.

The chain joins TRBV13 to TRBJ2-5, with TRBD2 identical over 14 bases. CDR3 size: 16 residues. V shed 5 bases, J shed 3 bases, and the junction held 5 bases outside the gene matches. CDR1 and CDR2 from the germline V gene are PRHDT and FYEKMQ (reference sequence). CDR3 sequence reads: CASSEGLAGGKETQYF. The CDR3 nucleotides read TGTGCCAGCAGCGAAGGACTAGCGGGAGGAAAAGAGACCCAGTACTTC.

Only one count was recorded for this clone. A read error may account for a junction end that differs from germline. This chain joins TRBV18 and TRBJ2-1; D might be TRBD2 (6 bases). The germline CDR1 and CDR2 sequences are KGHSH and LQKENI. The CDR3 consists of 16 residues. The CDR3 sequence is CASSPQRGGVGGEQFF. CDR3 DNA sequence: TGTGCCAGCTCTCCACAACGGGGAGGAGTTGGTGGTGAGCAGTTCTTC.

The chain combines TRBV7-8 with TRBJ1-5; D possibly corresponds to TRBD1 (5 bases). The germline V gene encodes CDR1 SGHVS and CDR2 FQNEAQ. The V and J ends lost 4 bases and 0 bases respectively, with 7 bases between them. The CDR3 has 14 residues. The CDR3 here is CASSSTDSNQPQHF. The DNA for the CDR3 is TGTGCCAGCAGCTCGACAGATAGCAATCAGCCCCAGCATTTT.

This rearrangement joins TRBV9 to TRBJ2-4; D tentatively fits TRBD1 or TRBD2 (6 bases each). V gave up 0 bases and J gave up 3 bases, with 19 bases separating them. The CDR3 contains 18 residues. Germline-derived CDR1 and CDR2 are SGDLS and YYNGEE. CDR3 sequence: CASSVDSLGGIGKNIQYF. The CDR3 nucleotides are TGTGCCAGCAGCGTAGATTCATTAGGGGGGATCGGCAAAAACATTCAGTACTTC.

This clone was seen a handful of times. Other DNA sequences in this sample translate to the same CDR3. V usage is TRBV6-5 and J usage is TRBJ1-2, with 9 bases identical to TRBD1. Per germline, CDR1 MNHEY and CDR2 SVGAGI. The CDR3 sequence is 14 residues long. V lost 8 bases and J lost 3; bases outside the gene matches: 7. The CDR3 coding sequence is TGTGCCAGCTCTTACAGGGGGCGTTACTATGGCTACACCTTC. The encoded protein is CASSYRGRYYGYTF.

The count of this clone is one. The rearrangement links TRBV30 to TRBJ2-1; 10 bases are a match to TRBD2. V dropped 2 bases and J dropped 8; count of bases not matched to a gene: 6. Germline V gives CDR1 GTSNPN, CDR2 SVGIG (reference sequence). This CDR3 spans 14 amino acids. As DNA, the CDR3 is TGTGCCTGGAGTATTGCTAGCGGGAGCGATGAGCAGTTCTTC. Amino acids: CAWSIASGSDEQFF.

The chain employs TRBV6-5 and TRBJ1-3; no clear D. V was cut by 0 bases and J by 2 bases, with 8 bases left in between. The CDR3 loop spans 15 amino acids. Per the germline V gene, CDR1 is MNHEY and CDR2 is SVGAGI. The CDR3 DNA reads TGTGCCAGCAGTTACTCCTCGGGGACTGGAAACACCATATATTTT. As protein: CASSYSSGTGNTIYF.

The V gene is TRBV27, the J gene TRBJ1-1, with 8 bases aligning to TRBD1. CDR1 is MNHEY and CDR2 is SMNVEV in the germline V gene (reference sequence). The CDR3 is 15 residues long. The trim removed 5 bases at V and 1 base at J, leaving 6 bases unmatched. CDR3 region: CASSTQGGANTEAFF. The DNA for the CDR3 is TGTGCCAGCAGTACACAGGGGGGGGCGAACACTGAAGCTTTCTTT.

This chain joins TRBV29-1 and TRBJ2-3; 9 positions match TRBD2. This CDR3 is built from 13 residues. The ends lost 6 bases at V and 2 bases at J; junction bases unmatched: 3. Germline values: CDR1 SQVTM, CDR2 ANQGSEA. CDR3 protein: CSVGTSNTDTQYF. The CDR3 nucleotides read TGCAGCGTCGGGACTAGCAACACAGATACGCAGTATTTT.

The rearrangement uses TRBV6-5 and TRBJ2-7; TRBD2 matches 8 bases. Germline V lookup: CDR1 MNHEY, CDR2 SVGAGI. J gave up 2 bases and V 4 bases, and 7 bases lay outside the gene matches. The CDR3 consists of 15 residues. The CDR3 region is CASSSSGGHTYEQYF. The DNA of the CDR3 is TGTGCCAGCAGTTCCAGCGGGGGCCACACCTACGAGCAGTACTTC.

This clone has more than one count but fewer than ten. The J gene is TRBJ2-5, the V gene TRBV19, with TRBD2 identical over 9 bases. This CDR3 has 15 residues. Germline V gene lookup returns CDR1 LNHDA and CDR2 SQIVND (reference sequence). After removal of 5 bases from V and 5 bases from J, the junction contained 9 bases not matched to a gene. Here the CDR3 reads CASSLQRGVRETQYF. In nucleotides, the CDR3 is TGTGCCAGTAGTCTCCAGCGGGGGGTCCGGGAGACCCAGTACTTC.

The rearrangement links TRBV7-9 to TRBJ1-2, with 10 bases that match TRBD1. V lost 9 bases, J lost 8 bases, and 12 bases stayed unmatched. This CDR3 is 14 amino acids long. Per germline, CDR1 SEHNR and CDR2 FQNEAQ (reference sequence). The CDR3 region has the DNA TGTGCCAGGATACCGGGACAGGGGTCTAAGGGCTACACCTTC. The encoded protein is CARIPGQGSKGYTF.

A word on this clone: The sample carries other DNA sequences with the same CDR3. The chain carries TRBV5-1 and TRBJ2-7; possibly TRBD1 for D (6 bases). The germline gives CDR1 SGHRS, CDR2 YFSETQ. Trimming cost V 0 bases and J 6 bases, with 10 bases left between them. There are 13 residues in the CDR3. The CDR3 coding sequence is TGCGCCAGCAGCTTGGTTGGGGGCCCCGAGCAGTACTTC. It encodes CASSLVGGPEQYF.

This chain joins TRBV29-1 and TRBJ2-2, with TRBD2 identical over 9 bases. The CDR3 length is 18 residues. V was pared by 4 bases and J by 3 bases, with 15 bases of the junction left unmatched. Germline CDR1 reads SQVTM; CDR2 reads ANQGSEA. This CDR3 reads CSVGGTSPGRRHTGELFF. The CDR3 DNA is TGCAGCGTTGGGGGGACTAGCCCCGGGAGAAGGCACACCGGGGAGCTGTTTTTT.

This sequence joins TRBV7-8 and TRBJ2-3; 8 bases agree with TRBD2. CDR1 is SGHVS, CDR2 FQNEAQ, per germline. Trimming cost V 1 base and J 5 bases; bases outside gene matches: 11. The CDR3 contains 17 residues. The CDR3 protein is CASSLERPGGPRDTQYF. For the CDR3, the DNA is TGTGCCAGCAGCTTAGAACGACCGGGAGGGCCCCGAGATACGCAGTATTTT.

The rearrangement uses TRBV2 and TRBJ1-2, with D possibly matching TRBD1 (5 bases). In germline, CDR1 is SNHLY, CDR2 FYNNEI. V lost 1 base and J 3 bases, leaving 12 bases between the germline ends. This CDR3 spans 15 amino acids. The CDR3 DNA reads TGTGCCAGCAGTGAAGAGATGGGGACGGACTATGGCTACACCTTC. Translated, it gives CASSEEMGTDYGYTF.